A single sample is the source of the 11 T cell receptor beta chains below, sequenced in a study of T cell responses to AZD1222 COVID-19 vaccine (dated by TCRdb to the early 2020s). Library preparation was by the immunoSEQ multiplex PCR assay. TCRdb stores this immuneACCESS table with in-frame sequences only. Part of the clones is absent; in the studies checked, under half of the shortfall reflects unresolved V genes, and no reason is known for the rest. This sample gives roughly 160,000 clones in total; approximately 93% of them show up just once. The leading ten clones occupy over 0.7% of the sample. The time point label of this sample denotes: baseline before first vaccination. The sample in question was peripheral blood, obtained on day 0 of AZD1222 vaccination. Receptor source: an adult in good health.

This sequence joins TRBV7-2 and TRBJ2-1; D call uncertain. V was pared by 4 bases and J by 12 bases, with 16 bases between. Germline assignment: CDR1 SGHTA and CDR2 FQGNSA. CDR3 length equals 13 residues. CDR3 region: CASSYGGSPRQFF. CDR3 nucleotides: TGTGCCAGCAGCTACGGCGGATCCCCACGGCAGTTCTTC. Full variable domain (outside the CDR3, taken from reference TRBV7-2 and TRBJ2-1): GAGVSQSPSNKVTEKGKDVELRCDPISGHTALYWYRQSLGQGLEFLIYFQGNSAPDKSGLPSDRFSAERTGGSVSTLTIQRTQQEDSAVYLCASSYGGSPRQFFGPGTRLTVL.

The chain joins TRBV19 to TRBJ2-5; 9 bases are a match to TRBD2. Germline values: CDR1 LNHDA, CDR2 SQIVND (reference sequence). CDR3 length equals 15 residues. With V trimmed by 4 bases and J by 5 bases, 8 bases remained unmatched. The CDR3 reads CASSSRGGAVETQYF. The CDR3, as DNA: TGTGCCAGTAGTAGCCGCGGGGGGGCGGTTGAGACCCAGTACTTC.

The genes are TRBV24-1 and TRBJ2-1, with 7 bases that match TRBD1. V lost 5 bases and J lost 1; bases outside the gene matches: 4. The CDR3 contains 15 residues. CDR1 and CDR2 from the germline V gene are KGHDR and SFDVKD. Here the CDR3 reads CATSVGTASYNEQFF. The CDR3 coding sequence is TGTGCCACCAGTGTCGGGACAGCTTCCTACAATGAGCAGTTCTTC.

The chain recombines TRBV18 with TRBJ1-3; tentative D call: TRBD1 (6 bases). Trimming removed 0 bases from V and 9 bases from J, with 9 bases in between. CDR3 size: 13 residues. The V gene's germline CDR1 is KGHSH and CDR2 LQKENI. CDR3 amino acids: CASSPPGGPTIYF. In DNA, the CDR3 is TGTGCCAGCTCACCACCCGGGGGGCCCACCATATATTTT.

The chain joins TRBV28 to TRBJ2-5; D gene uncertain. Trimming pared 4 bases from V and 2 bases from J, leaving 8 bases between. The CDR3 sequence is 13 residues long. CDR1 MDHEN and CDR2 SYDVKM come from the germline V gene. The CDR3 DNA reads as TGTGCCAGCAGTTCACAGCTGCAAGAGACCCAGTACTTC. Translating gives CASSSQLQETQYF.

This clone was detected once. The V call is TRBV6-6, the J call TRBJ1-6, with 9 bases identical to TRBD1. Losses at the gene ends were 8 bases for V and 0 bases for J; bases not matched to a gene: 5. The CDR3 totals 16 residues. CDR1 is MNHNY and CDR2 is SVGAGI in the germline V gene (reference sequence). CDR3 amino acids: CASRTGDSSYNSPLHF. The CDR3 DNA is TGTGCCAGCCGGACAGGGGATAGCTCCTATAATTCACCCCTCCACTTT.

V usage is TRBV7-9 and J usage is TRBJ1-1; the match to TRBD1 covers 7 bases. The CDR3 consists of 18 residues. The V gene's germline CDR1 is SEHNR and CDR2 FQNEAQ (reference sequence). Trimming at V came to 1 base and at J to 1 base, leaving 12 bases not matched to a gene. The CDR3 sequence: CASSLVFGRGARNTEAFF. The CDR3 nucleotides are TGTGCCAGCAGCTTAGTCTTTGGCAGGGGGGCCAGGAACACTGAAGCTTTCTTT.

The rearrangement joins TRBV14 to TRBJ2-1; TRBD1 is a possible D gene (5 bases). CDR3 length: 17 amino acids. Germline V CDR1 and CDR2: SGHDN, FVKESK. Between the trimmed V and J ends, which lost 0 bases and 5 bases, there was a span of 17 bases. The CDR3 coding sequence is TGTGCCAGCAGCCAAGACCTTATGTGGGCAGGGAACAATGAGCAGTTCTTC. It translates to CASSQDLMWAGNNEQFF. Using reference TRBV14 and TRBJ2-1 for the parts outside the CDR3, the full variable domain is EAGVTQFPSHSVIEKGQTVTLRCDPISGHDNLYWYRRVMGKEIKFLLHFVKESKQDESGMPNNRFLAERTGGTYSTLKVQPAELEDSGVYFCASSQDLMWAGNNEQFFGPGTRLTVL.

The CDR3: CASTQTGQGGGYGYTF. CDR3 bases: TGTGCCAGCACCCAAACCGGACAGGGAGGAGGATATGGCTACACCTTC. The rearrangement links TRBV28 to TRBJ1-2, with 8 bases matching TRBD1. V lost 7 bases, J lost 5 bases, and 15 bases stayed unmatched. This CDR3 is built from 16 residues. Germline V lookup: CDR1 MDHEN, CDR2 SYDVKM.

This rearrangement joins TRBV25-1 to TRBJ1-1; a possible D gene is TRBD1 (5 bases). This CDR3 has 12 residues. With 6 bases removed from V and 4 bases from J, the gap between germline ends came to 9 bases. Germline V gives CDR1 MGHDK, CDR2 SYGVNS. CDR3 sequence reads: CASRQRGTEAFF. DNA of the CDR3: TGTGCCAGCAGACAGAGGGGCACTGAAGCTTTCTTT.

V usage is TRBV19 and J usage is TRBJ1-5, with 8 bases lining up with TRBD1. CDR1 and CDR2 (germline): LNHDA, SQIVND (reference sequence). With 2 bases clipped from V and 6 bases from J, the junction kept 6 bases outside the gene matches. The CDR3 contains 15 residues. This chain's CDR3 is CASSIPTGAIQPQHF. In nucleotides, the CDR3 is TGTGCCAGTAGTATACCGACAGGGGCTATTCAGCCCCAGCATTTT.